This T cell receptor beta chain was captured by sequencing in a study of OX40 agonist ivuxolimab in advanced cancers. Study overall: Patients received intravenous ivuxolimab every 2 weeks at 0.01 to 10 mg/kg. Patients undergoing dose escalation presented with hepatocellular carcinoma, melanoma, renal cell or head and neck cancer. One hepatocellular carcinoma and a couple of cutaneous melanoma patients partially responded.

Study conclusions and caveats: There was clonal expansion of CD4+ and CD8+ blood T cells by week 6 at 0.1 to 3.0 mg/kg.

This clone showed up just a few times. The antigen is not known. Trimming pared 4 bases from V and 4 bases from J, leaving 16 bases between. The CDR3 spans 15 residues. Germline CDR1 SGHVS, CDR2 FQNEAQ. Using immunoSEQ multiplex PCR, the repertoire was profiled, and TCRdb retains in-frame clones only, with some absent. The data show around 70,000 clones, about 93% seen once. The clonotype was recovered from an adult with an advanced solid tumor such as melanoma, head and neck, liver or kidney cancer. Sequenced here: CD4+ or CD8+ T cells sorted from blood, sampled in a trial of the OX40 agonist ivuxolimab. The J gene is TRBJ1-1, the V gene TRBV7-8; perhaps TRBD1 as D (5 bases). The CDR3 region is CASSSTAIRGTEAFF. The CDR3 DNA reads TGTGCCAGCAGCTCTACTGCCATAAGGGGCACTGAAGCTTTCTTT.